The 26 T cell receptor beta chains presented below share a single source sample, sequenced in a study of blood T cell repertoires in COVID-19. The repertoire was sequenced with immunoSEQ multiplex PCR; TCRdb's copy has only in-frame clones and lacks some. This table has about 63,000 clones, 88% appearing once. Sequencing was carried out using peripheral blood. These receptors all stem from a human donor in a cohort sampled during active COVID-19.

The chain joins TRBV28 to TRBJ1-5; 7 bases match TRBD1. The CDR3 contains 12 residues. V trimming: 7 bases; J trimming: 6 bases; junction bases outside the gene matches: 3. CDR1 is MDHEN and CDR2 is SYDVKM in the germline V gene. Here the CDR3 DNA reads TGTGCCAGCAAGTCAGGGGGTCAGCCCCAGCATTTT. Its protein product is CASKSGGQPQHF.

V gene TRBV25-1 combines with J gene TRBJ2-5; D is perhaps TRBD1 (6 bases). The CDR3 spans 13 residues. Germline V gene sequence: CDR1 MGHDK, CDR2 SYGVNS. The ends were cut back, 3 bases at V and 5 bases at J, with 10 bases in the middle. The DNA for the CDR3 is TGTGCCAGCAGTGATAGCAGGGGTGAGACCCAGTACTTC. This codes for CASSDSRGETQYF. The full variable domain, rest sourced from reference TRBV25-1 and TRBJ2-5, is EADIYQTPRYLVIGTGKKITLECSQTMGHDKMYWYQQDPGMELHLIHYSYGVNSTEKGDLSSESTVSRIRTEHFPLTLESARPSHTSQYLCASSDSRGETQYFGPGTRLLVL.

By share of the sample, this clone is medium-sized (0.01 to 0.1%). This chain joins TRBV6-5 and TRBJ2-7; a weak D match, TRBD1 (5 bases). Trimming cost V 7 bases and J 0 bases, with 16 bases left between them. The CDR3 extends over 15 amino acids. Germline V gene sequence: CDR1 MNHEY, CDR2 SVGAGI. The CDR3 is CASTLMGPLSYEQYF. In nucleotides, the CDR3 is TGTGCCAGCACCCTCATGGGGCCACTCTCCTACGAGCAGTACTTC.

This chain links TRBV6-5 with TRBJ2-7; TRBD1 agrees at 10 bases. CDR3 length: 15 amino acids. Germline V gene lookup returns CDR1 MNHEY and CDR2 SVGAGI. J was trimmed by 3 bases and V by 5 bases; bases with no gene match: 7. The CDR3 is CASSTRDRGIYEQYF. CDR3 coding DNA: TGTGCCAGCAGTACGAGGGACAGGGGTATCTACGAGCAGTACTTC.

V is TRBV14 and J is TRBJ1-1, with 8 bases aligning to TRBD1. J was trimmed by 2 bases and V by 0 bases; bases with no gene match: 5. Germline V gene data show CDR1 as SGHDN and CDR2 as FVKESK. The CDR3 is 16 amino acids. In DNA form, the CDR3 reads TGTGCCAGCAGCCAAGATCTGGGACAGGTCAACACTGAAGCTTTCTTT. Its translation is CASSQDLGQVNTEAFF.

The chain couples TRBV7-6 to TRBJ2-1, with 7 bases matching TRBD1. This CDR3 comprises 16 residues. Losses at the gene ends were 5 bases for V and 6 bases for J; bases not matched to a gene: 13. Germline assignment: CDR1 SGHVS and CDR2 FNYEAQ. As DNA, the CDR3 is TGTGCCAGCAGCCCTGCCCAGGGGGAGATTCGCAATGAGCAGTTCTTC. Translation: CASSPAQGEIRNEQFF.

This chain connects TRBV28 to TRBJ2-7, with TRBD2 matching 8 bases. V dropped 1 base and J dropped 4; count of bases not matched to a gene: 6. In germline, CDR1 is MDHEN, CDR2 SYDVKM. The CDR3 covers 15 residues. In DNA form, the CDR3 reads TGTGCCAGCAGTTTATTGGCGAGCGGGAGATACGAGCAGTACTTC. Amino acids: CASSLLASGRYEQYF.

This sequence joins TRBV5-1 and TRBJ2-6; the match to TRBD1 covers 8 bases. Germline V gene sequence: CDR1 SGHRS, CDR2 YFSETQ. This CDR3 has 18 residues. V lost 1 base, J lost 4 bases, and 10 bases stayed unmatched. The CDR3 region has the DNA TGCGCCAGCAGCTTGAAAAGGACAGGGTCGGGAGGGGCCAACGTCCTGACTTTC. This sequence encodes CASSLKRTGSGGANVLTF.

This clone was detected once. The chain links TRBV6-1 to TRBJ2-2; 7 bases fit TRBD2. Germline V gene data show CDR1 as MNHNS and CDR2 as SASEGT. V trimming: 0 bases; J trimming: 2 bases; junction bases outside the gene matches: 6. The CDR3 contains 17 residues. The chain's CDR3 is CASSEARSSGNTGELFF. The DNA of the CDR3 is TGTGCCAGCAGTGAAGCCCGATCTAGCGGAAACACCGGGGAGCTGTTTTTT.

V gene TRBV7-2 combines with J gene TRBJ2-6; D uncertain. The V gene's germline CDR1 is SGHTA and CDR2 FQGNSA. The CDR3 covers 18 residues. Trimming pared 1 base from V and 0 bases from J, leaving 13 bases between. Written as DNA, the CDR3 is TGTGCCAGCAGCTTAGTTGGGTTTCTAGGCTCTGGGGCCAACGTCCTGACTTTC. Its protein product is CASSLVGFLGSGANVLTF.

The rearrangement links TRBV6-6 to TRBJ1-2; 10 nucleotides line up with TRBD1. The CDR3 has 15 residues. Losses at the gene ends were 6 bases for V and 6 bases for J; bases not matched to a gene: 10. Germline lookup yields CDR1 MNHNY and CDR2 SVGAGI (reference sequence). The CDR3 region has the DNA TGTGCCAGCAGCTTACAGGGACAGGGGAGGGATGGCTACACCTTC. Its translation is CASSLQGQGRDGYTF.

CDR3 sequence reads: CASSPSPQGAQETQYF. The CDR3 nucleotides are TGCGCCAGCAGCCCCAGTCCGCAGGGGGCCCAAGAGACCCAGTACTTC. This rearrangement joins TRBV5-1 to TRBJ2-5, with 8 positions matching TRBD1. Germline CDR1 is SGHRS and CDR2 is YFSETQ. V was clipped by 4 bases and J by 1 base; unmatched bases: 9. The CDR3 loop spans 16 amino acids.

This chain connects TRBV2 to TRBJ1-2; D not certain. Germline CDR1 reads SNHLY; CDR2 reads FYNNEI. V lost 7 bases, J lost 0 bases, and 12 bases lay in between. The CDR3 length is 14 residues. The CDR3 sequence: CASTPGTANYGYTF. The CDR3 bases are TGTGCCAGCACCCCTGGAACAGCTAACTATGGCTACACCTTC.

This chain connects TRBV10-3 to TRBJ1-2; D remains ambiguous. The CDR3 spans 14 residues. The germline gives CDR1 ENHRY, CDR2 SYGVKD. Trimming stripped 2 bases from V and 4 bases from J, with 11 bases between. The CDR3 sequence is CAISEGPSAYGYTF. DNA for the CDR3: TGTGCCATCAGTGAGGGGCCGTCCGCCTATGGCTACACCTTC.

The genes are TRBV6-5 and TRBJ2-1; 13 bases agree with TRBD2. The J segment lost 9 bases and the V segment lost 6 bases, leaving 5 bases of the junction unmatched. The CDR3 consists of 14 residues. From germline, CDR1 is MNHEY and CDR2 SVGAGI. The CDR3, as DNA: TGTGCCAGCAGGGGACTAGCGGGAACCCTTGAGCAGTTCTTC. Translated: CASRGLAGTLEQFF.

The chain carries TRBV7-6 and TRBJ2-3; 9 nucleotides match TRBD2. CDR1 and CDR2 (germline): SGHVS, FNYEAQ. This CDR3 has 17 amino acids. Trimming at V came to 1 base and at J to 8 bases, leaving 13 bases not matched to a gene. The CDR3 region has the DNA TGTGCCAGCAGCTTAGTGGGGCTAGCGGGGTCCCCAGGTACGCAGTATTTT. Residues: CASSLVGLAGSPGTQYF.

The chain couples TRBV7-9 to TRBJ2-3, with D perhaps TRBD1 (5 bases). Trimming stripped 4 bases from V and 1 base from J, with 12 bases between. Per the germline V gene, CDR1 is SEHNR and CDR2 is FQNEAQ (reference sequence). The CDR3 sequence is 15 residues long. This chain's CDR3 is CASSSPGYGTDTQYF. The CDR3 DNA reads as TGTGCCAGCAGCTCTCCAGGGTACGGCACAGATACGCAGTATTTT.

The V gene is TRBV25-1, the J gene TRBJ2-2; D is uncertain. CDR1 and CDR2 (germline): MGHDK, SYGVNS. The CDR3 contains 16 residues. Trimming cost V 0 bases and J 2 bases, with 10 bases left between them. The DNA of the CDR3 is TGTGCCAGCAGTGAATATCGTAAAGCTAACACCGGGGAGCTGTTTTTT. This sequence encodes CASSEYRKANTGELFF.

This chain uses TRBV28 with TRBJ1-5; 10 bases are a match to TRBD1. V shed 5 bases and J 4 bases; nucleotides not matched to a gene: 5. Germline CDR1 and CDR2: MDHEN and SYDVKM. The CDR3 contains 15 residues. CDR3 sequence reads: CASSTGQGRNQPQHF. The DNA of the CDR3 is TGTGCCAGCAGTACGGGACAGGGGAGGAATCAGCCCCAGCATTTT.

The chain has TRBV6-5 and TRBJ2-3, with 7 bases lining up with TRBD1. The CDR3 totals 14 residues. The V gene end was trimmed by 8 bases and the J gene end by 2 bases; junction bases not matched to a gene: 7. CDR1 is MNHEY, CDR2 SVGAGI, per germline. CDR3 sequence: CASYRDRLTDTQYF. CDR3 DNA: TGTGCCAGCTACCGGGACAGACTCACAGATACGCAGTATTTT.

This chain uses TRBV9 with TRBJ1-2; 9 nucleotides line up with TRBD1. This CDR3 is 15 amino acids long. Per the germline V gene, CDR1 is SGDLS and CDR2 is YYNGEE. With 4 bases clipped from V and 2 bases from J, the junction kept 6 bases outside the gene matches. CDR3 DNA: TGTGCCAGCAGCAAATCGGGACAGGGAAACTATGGCTACACCTTC. Residues: CASSKSGQGNYGYTF.

The rearrangement joins TRBV28 to TRBJ2-1, with 13 nucleotides matching TRBD2. V gave up 5 bases and J gave up 9 bases; unmatched junction bases: 4. This CDR3 spans 14 amino acids. CDR1 MDHEN and CDR2 SYDVKM come from the germline V gene. CDR3 amino acids: CASSTSGRDPEQFF. The CDR3 DNA reads as TGTGCCAGCAGTACTAGCGGGAGGGATCCTGAGCAGTTCTTC. Looking up the rest from reference TRBV28 and TRBJ2-1 gives the full variable domain: DVKVTQSSRYLVKRTGEKVFLECVQDMDHENMFWYRQDPGLGLRLIYFSYDVKMKEKGDIPEGYSVSREKKERFSLILESASTNQTSMYLCASSTSGRDPEQFFGPGTRLTVL.

J is TRBJ1-1 and V is TRBV19, with D possibly TRBD1 on 5 matching bases. CDR1 and CDR2 (germline): LNHDA, SQIVND (reference sequence). The CDR3 has 15 residues. The V end lost 6 bases, the J end lost 0 bases, and 14 bases lay between the germline ends. The DNA for the CDR3 is TGTGCCAGTAGCAACGCCCGGGGGATGAACACTGAAGCTTTCTTT. This sequence encodes CASSNARGMNTEAFF. The variable domain in full, completed from reference TRBV19 and TRBJ1-1, reads DGGITQSPKYLFRKEGQNVTLSCEQNLNHDAMYWYRQDPGQGLRLIYYSQIVNDFQKGDIAEGYSVSREKKESFPLTVTSAQKNPTAFYLCASSNARGMNTEAFFGQGTRLTVV.

V and J are TRBV2 and TRBJ2-3, with 7 bases that match TRBD1. In germline, CDR1 is SNHLY, CDR2 FYNNEI. The CDR3 loop spans 12 amino acids. Trimming took 7 bases from V and 3 from J; bases not matched to a gene: 1. Written as DNA, the CDR3 is TGTGCCAGCACCAGGGGGACAGATACGCAGTATTTT. Amino acids: CASTRGTDTQYF.

This clone was observed a handful of times. The V and J genes are TRBV5-1 and TRBJ1-2; D is unresolved. The V gene lost 0 bases and the J gene lost 6 bases, with 15 bases spanning the gap. Germline lookup yields CDR1 SGHRS and CDR2 YFSETQ. The CDR3 runs 15 residues. CDR3 DNA sequence: TGCGCCAGCAGCTTGGGGGAGTCCATCGCAAATGGCTACACCTTC. Translating it yields CASSLGESIANGYTF.

The chain links TRBV27 to TRBJ1-2, with 7 nucleotides matching TRBD1. CDR3 length equals 19 residues. The ends lost 4 bases at V and 4 bases at J; junction bases unmatched: 21. Germline lookup yields CDR1 MNHEY and CDR2 SMNVEV (reference sequence). The CDR3 reads CASSSFRGVATGAGYGYTF. CDR3 bases: TGTGCCAGCAGTTCCTTCAGGGGGGTGGCTACAGGGGCCGGCTATGGCTACACCTTC.